This T cell receptor beta chain was identified during a study of blood T cell repertoires in COVID-19 (dated by TCRdb to the early 2020s). Study-wide context: Samples covering the acute and convalescent phases of COVID-19 were provided by collaborators in the United States, Italy and Spain. The prospective study material was composed of cDNA or gDNA derived from T cells, B-cell-depleted T cells, or PBMCs. The dataset comprised deeply sampled blood TCRbeta repertoires from subjects exposed to, actively infected with, or recovered from COVID-19. The repertoires were made available in a free public database intended to serve as a resource for research on the immune response to SARS-CoV-2. The samples were drawn from two sources: the first 160 participants of the ongoing ImmuneRACE study, and 950 to 1,500 subjects contributed by 6 global collaborators. The sample metadata nearly always contained a de-identified subject ID, COVID-19 status, age in years and sex. Where available, HLA class I and class II types were obtained from metadata supplied by the sample provider rather than from assay-based typing. Results the study describes overall, beyond this receptor: The amount of clinical and demographic metadata varied by source and participant and was provided uncurated.

Of note for this clone: The antigen this receptor binds is unknown. Per-nucleotide qualities are absent, and no much larger clonotype sits a single base away.

Taken from cysteine to phenylalanine, the CDR3 has 13 residues. Only the CDR3 DNA is retained, 39 bases long and in frame from the first base. V and J lose 6 bases and 16 bases, and a span of 22 bases separates them. TCRbeta CDR3 regions were amplified from genomic DNA using the immunoSEQ Assay, a bias-controlled multiplex PCR. The paper's data handling went like this. The number of nucleated cells in each sample was estimated from the amplification of reference gene primers within the assay. To quantify the absolute abundance of each unique TCRbeta CDR3 rearrangement, sequence reads were collapsed and filtered. For each sample, productive Simpson clonality was calculated as the square root of Simpson's diversity index over productive rearrangements. TCRdb re-hosts the immuneACCESS table, in-frame sequences only. Its copies lack some clones; in the studies checked, an unresolved V gene accounts for under half of them, and the cause for the rest is not known. V, J and clone size are taken as reported in that table, and D and trimming were inferred from the DNA itself. The sample table shows 110,000 to 150,000 clones, and 84% are seen once. About two fifths of the sample goes to the ten largest clones.

Each collaborating institution followed its own protocols to collect whole blood in K2EDTA tubes. For TCRbeta analysis, collaborators shipped samples in one of three forms: frozen whole blood, isolated PBMCs, or DNA extracted from either of those sample types. Sequences were obtained from peripheral blood. This clonotype originated in a human donor in a cohort sampled during active COVID-19. Recombination connected TRBV12-3 or TRBV12-4 to TRBJ1-5, with TRBD1 perhaps the D gene, on 6 matching bases. The DNA sequence is given as TGTGCCAGCAGCTACTACAGGGAAACAAGGCTACATTTT. Translation gives CASSYYRETRLHF.